Here is one T cell receptor (beta chain) with its context. Its antigen is not yet known. Base-call qualities are not available, and no considerably larger clone is one nucleotide away. RNA was extracted with the RNeasy kit and roughly 0.5 to 1 ug was reverse transcribed using random hexamers. The immunoSEQ multiplex PCR assay, which covers 54 Vbeta and 13 Jbeta segments, was used to amplify TCR beta CDR3 regions. PCR amplification bias was corrected by using a synthetic template baseline for primer optimization and computational correction. The authors processed their data as follows. Only productive sequences were kept, with reads annotated to V, D and J genes according to IMGT and analyzed in immunoSEQ Analyzer. Clonality was computed as one minus Shannon entropy normalized by log2 of the number of productive unique sequences. Public and private clones were assessed among the 100 most prevalent clones of each patient and control. Clones were defined as Susac-specific if absent from the healthy and MS cohorts, from over a thousand published viral clones and from other ImmuneACCESS disease sequences. TCRdb passed the public sequencing reads through fastp at Q25 and MiXCR, retaining productive beta sequences. Rows with one shared CDR3 protein collapse into an entry with the most common genes and DNA. Here the V and J calls rest on TCRdb's processing, not on the authors' analysis. The sample table records a few hundred thousand distinct CDR3 sequences; approximately 95% of these occur just once. The top ten hold 0.085% to 0.095% of the sample.

Peripheral blood CD8+ and CD4+ T cells from healthy donors, Susac syndrome patients and multiple sclerosis patients were profiled using high-throughput TCR beta sequencing. Treatment-naive patients with stable or active relapsing-remitting disease fulfilling revised McDonald criteria were used as multiple sclerosis controls. Bulk CD8+ and CD4+ T cells were purified by magnetic negative isolation, while CD8+ TEMRA cells were enriched using FACS. Blood was collected in EDTA tubes and processed within 24 hours, with PBMCs isolated through density gradient centrifugation. PBMCs intended for TCR sequencing were cryopreserved in liquid nitrogen and thawed later in a water bath at 37 degrees C. The sorted or isolated CD4+, CD8+ and CD8+ TEMRA cells reached a purity of at least 90%. These data are taken from a study of CD8 T cells in Susac syndrome (dated by TCRdb to 2018 to 2020). About the investigation overall: Repertoire sequencing was used to test whether CD8+ T cell activation and differentiation in Susac syndrome was antigen driven.

Paper-wide results and their limitations: The TCR sequencing and HLA analysis was acknowledged to have included a relatively small number of individuals.

Ends trimmed: V by 3 bases, J by 10 bases; bases unmatched to a gene: 4. Sequences KGHDR (CDR1) and SFDVKD (CDR2) are obtained from the germline V gene. The CDR3 covers 13 residues, taking in both the cysteine and the phenylalanine. Left in the record is the CDR3 DNA by itself, 39 bases read in frame from the first base. This receptor was obtained from a human donor with multiple sclerosis. Recombination linked TRBV24-1 to TRBJ2-1; TRBD2 agrees with 8 junctional bases. Sequencing was done on a sample of CD4+ T cells from PBMCs. The sequence in DNA is TGTGCCACCAGTGATCGACTAGCGTTCGAGCAGTTCTTC. Its translation is CATSDRLAFEQFF.